These 5 T cell receptor beta chains share one sample of origin, sequenced in a study of shared clonotypes between healthy human individuals. Sequencing was performed with immunoSEQ multiplex PCR; in TCRdb, only in-frame clones are kept and a portion is missing. The sample yields about 2,200,000 clones, 93% seen once. Only CD45RO-negative cells positively selected for CCR7 counted as naive CD8 cells, so terminally differentiated effector memory CD45RA+ cells were excluded. Sequences were obtained from naive CD8+ T cells from PBMCs. The source is a man aged 18 to 30 in good health. Some clones in this sample may be carry-over from other donors' samples.

The chain recombines TRBV28 with TRBJ2-1; 9 bases are shared with TRBD2. The CDR3 is 15 amino acids. Germline trimming cut 3 bases from V and 4 bases from J; bases unmatched to any gene: 4. The germline V gene encodes CDR1 MDHEN and CDR2 SYDVKM. The CDR3 region is CASSFAGGPYNEQFF. The CDR3, as DNA: TGTGCCAGCAGTTTCGCGGGAGGGCCGTACAATGAGCAGTTCTTC.

This rearrangement joins TRBV12-5 to TRBJ2-1, with 8 bases identical to TRBD1. Trimming took 5 bases from V and 8 from J; bases not matched to a gene: 17. Germline CDR1 is LGHNT and CDR2 is FRNRAP. The CDR3 has 17 amino acids. The CDR3 DNA sequence: TGTGCTAGTGGTAACATGATAAATCAGGGGGCACTTGATGAGCAGTTCTTC. It specifies CASGNMINQGALDEQFF.

The chain is built from TRBV4-2 and TRBJ2-4, with a weak D call TRBD2 (5 bases). This CDR3 contains 14 residues. In germline, CDR1 is LGHNA, CDR2 YNFKEQ. V shed 4 bases and J shed 0 bases, with 7 bases lying between them. This CDR3 is CASSPGVAKNIQYF. The CDR3, as DNA: TGTGCCAGCAGCCCCGGGGTAGCCAAAAACATTCAGTACTTC.

This clone showed up just once. This chain uses TRBV15 with TRBJ2-7, with TRBD1 matching 7 bases. The V segment lost 5 bases and the J segment 3 bases; nucleotides outside the gene matches: 10. Looked up from germline, CDR1 is LNHNV and CDR2 is YYDKDF (reference sequence). The CDR3 spans 15 residues. Here the CDR3 reads CATSLGGQDFYEQYF. The CDR3 DNA reads as TGTGCCACCAGCCTTGGCGGACAGGACTTCTACGAGCAGTACTTC.

The chain is built from TRBV28 and TRBJ2-2; D not certain. The CDR3 loop spans 12 amino acids. From germline, CDR1 is MDHEN and CDR2 SYDVKM. V gave up 5 bases and J gave up 8 bases, with 9 bases separating them. The CDR3 region has the DNA TGTGCCAGCAGTCTGGGTTGGGGGGAGCTGTTTTTT. Protein product: CASSLGWGELFF. Together with reference TRBV28 and TRBJ2-2, the CDR3 gives the full variable domain: DVKVTQSSRYLVKRTGEKVFLECVQDMDHENMFWYRQDPGLGLRLIYFSYDVKMKEKGDIPEGYSVSREKKERFSLILESASTNQTSMYLCASSLGWGELFFGEGSRLTVL.